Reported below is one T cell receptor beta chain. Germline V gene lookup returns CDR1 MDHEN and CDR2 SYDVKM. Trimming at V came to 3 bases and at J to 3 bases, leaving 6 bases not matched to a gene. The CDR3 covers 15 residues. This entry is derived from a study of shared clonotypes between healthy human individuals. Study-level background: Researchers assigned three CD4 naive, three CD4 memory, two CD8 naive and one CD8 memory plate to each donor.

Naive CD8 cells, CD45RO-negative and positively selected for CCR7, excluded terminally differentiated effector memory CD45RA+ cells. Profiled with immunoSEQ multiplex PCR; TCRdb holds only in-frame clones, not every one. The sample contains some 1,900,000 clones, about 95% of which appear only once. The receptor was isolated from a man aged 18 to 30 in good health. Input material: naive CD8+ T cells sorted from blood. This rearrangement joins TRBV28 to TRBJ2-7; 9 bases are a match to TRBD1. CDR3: CASSFPGQGNYEQYF. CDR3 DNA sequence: TGTGCCAGCAGTTTTCCGGGACAGGGAAACTACGAGCAGTACTTC.